Below are 2 T cell receptor beta chains sequenced from a single sample in a study of breast tumors, draining lymph nodes, adjacent tissues. Axillary draining lymph nodes of breast cancer patients supplied the node samples. MiXCR, run by TCRdb on the multiplex PCR reads, gives a single entry per CDR3 protein. The table lists hundreds of thousands of distinct CDR3 sequences, 32% of them singletons. Source material: axillary lymph node tissue. These receptors were taken from a female donor with breast cancer. Some clones in this sample may be carry-over from other donors' samples.

This clonotype appeared many times. The genes are TRBV29-1 and TRBJ1-4, with TRBD1 matching 10 bases. CDR3 length equals 14 residues. Germline CDR1 and CDR2: SQVTM and ANQGSEA. J gave up 3 bases and V 6 bases, and 4 bases lay outside the gene matches. The CDR3 sequence is CSVGQGPANEKLFF. Written as DNA, the CDR3 is TGCAGCGTGGGACAGGGGCCCGCTAATGAAAAACTGTTTTTT.

This clonotype was observed at least ten times. The chain recombines TRBV7-9 with TRBJ2-1; 9 positions match TRBD2. Trimming removed 5 bases from V and 1 base from J; junction bases left unmatched: 3. Germline V gene sequence: CDR1 SEHNR, CDR2 FQNEAQ (reference sequence). CDR3 length: 15 residues. CDR3 nucleotide sequence: TGTGCCAGCAGCAACCTAGCGGGGTCCTACAATGAGCAGTTCTTC. The encoded protein is CASSNLAGSYNEQFF. The variable domain in full, with the rest retrieved from reference TRBV7-9 and TRBJ2-1, is DTGVSQNPRHKITKRGQNVTFRCDPISEHNRLYWYRQTLGQGPEFLTYFQNEAQLEKSRLLSDRFSAERPKGSFSTLEIQRTEQGDSAMYLCASSNLAGSYNEQFFGPGTRLTVL.